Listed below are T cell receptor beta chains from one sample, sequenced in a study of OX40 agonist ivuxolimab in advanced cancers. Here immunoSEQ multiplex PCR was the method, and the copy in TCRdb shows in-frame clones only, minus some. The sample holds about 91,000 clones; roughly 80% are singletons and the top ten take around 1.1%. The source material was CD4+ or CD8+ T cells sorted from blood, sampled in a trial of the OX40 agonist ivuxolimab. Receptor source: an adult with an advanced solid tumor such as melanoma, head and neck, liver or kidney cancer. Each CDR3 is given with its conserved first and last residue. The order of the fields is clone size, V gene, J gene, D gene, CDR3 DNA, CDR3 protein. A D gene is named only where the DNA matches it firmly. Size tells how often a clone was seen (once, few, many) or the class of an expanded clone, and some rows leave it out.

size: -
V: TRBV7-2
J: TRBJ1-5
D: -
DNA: TGTGCCAGCAGCTTAGAGCGGGGGGCAAAGCCCCAGCATTTT
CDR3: CASSLERGAKPQHF

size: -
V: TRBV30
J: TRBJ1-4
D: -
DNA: TGTGCCTGGGGGCGGACGGGTACTAATGAAAAACTGTTTTTT
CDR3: CAWGRTGTNEKLFF

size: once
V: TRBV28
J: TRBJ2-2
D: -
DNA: TGTGCCAGCAGTTTTATCAGAGCGGGTAGCACCGGGGAGCTGTTTTTT
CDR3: CASSFIRAGSTGELFF

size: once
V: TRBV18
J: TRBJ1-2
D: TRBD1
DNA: TGTGCCAGCTCGCCCCCCGGGACAGGCTATGGCTACACCTTC
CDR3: CASSPPGTGYGYTF

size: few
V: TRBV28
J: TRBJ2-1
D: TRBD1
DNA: TGTGCCAGCAGAAAGACAGGGGTCAATGAGCAGTTCTTC
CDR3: CASRKTGVNEQFF

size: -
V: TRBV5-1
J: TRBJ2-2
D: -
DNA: TGCGCCAGCAGCTTGGCCTCGGGACACCAAAACACCGGGGAGCTGTTTTTT
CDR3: CASSLASGHQNTGELFF

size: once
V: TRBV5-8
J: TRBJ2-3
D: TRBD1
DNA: TGTGCCAGCAGCTTGGGGACAGGGGACTTCACAGATACGCAGTATTTT
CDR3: CASSLGTGDFTDTQYF

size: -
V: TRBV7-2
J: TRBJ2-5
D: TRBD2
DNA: TGTGCCAGCACGCCACTAGCGGGGATGGAGACCCAGTACTTC
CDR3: CASTPLAGMETQYF

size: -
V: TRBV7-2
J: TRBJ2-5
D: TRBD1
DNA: TGTGCCAGCAGCTACGGACAGGGGGTAGAGACCCAGTACTTC
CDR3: CASSYGQGVETQYF

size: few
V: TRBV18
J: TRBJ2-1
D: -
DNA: TGTGCCAGCTCACCTTACTCCTTAGATTACAATGAGCAGTTCTTC
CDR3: CASSPYSLDYNEQFF

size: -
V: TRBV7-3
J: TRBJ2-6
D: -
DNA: TGTGCCAGCAGCGCCGTCGGGGGATCTGGGGCCAACGTCCTGACTTTC
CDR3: CASSAVGGSGANVLTF

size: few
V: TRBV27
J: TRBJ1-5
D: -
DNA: TGTGCCAGCAGTCTACAGGGTCAGCCCCAGCATTTT
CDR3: CASSLQGQPQHF

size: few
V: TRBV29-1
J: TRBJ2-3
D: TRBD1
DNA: TGCAGCGTGCGGGACAGGGTCCTGTCAGATACGCAGTATTTT
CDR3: CSVRDRVLSDTQYF

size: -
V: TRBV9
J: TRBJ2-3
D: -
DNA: TGTGCCAGCAGCGTAGGGGTAGGTGGGAACACAGATACGCAGTATTTT
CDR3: CASSVGVGGNTDTQYF

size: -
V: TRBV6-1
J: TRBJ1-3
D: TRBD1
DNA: TGTGCCAGCAGTTCCGGACAGGGCACGGGAAACACCATATATTTT
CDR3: CASSSGQGTGNTIYF

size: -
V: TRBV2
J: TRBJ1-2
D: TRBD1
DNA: TGTGCCAGCACCCCGGGACAGGGGTTTGGCTACACCTTC
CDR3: CASTPGQGFGYTF